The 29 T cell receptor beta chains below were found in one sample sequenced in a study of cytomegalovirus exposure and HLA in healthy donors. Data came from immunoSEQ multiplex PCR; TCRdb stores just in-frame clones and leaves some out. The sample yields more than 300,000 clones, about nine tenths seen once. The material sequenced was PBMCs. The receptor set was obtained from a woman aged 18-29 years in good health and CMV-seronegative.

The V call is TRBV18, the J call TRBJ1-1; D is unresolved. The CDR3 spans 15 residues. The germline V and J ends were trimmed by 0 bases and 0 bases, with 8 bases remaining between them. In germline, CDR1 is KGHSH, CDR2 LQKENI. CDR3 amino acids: CASSPPSDMNTEAFF. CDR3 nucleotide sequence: TGTGCCAGCTCACCACCCAGCGATATGAACACTGAAGCTTTCTTT.

The CDR3 bases are TGTGCCAGCAGCCCCCTCTCCTACGAGCAGTACTTC. As protein: CASSPLSYEQYF. The chain is built from TRBV7-9 and TRBJ2-7, with D unclear. The CDR3 has 12 amino acids. Trimming removed 5 bases at V and 0 bases at J, with 5 bases between. Germline V gene sequence: CDR1 SEHNR, CDR2 FQNEAQ (reference sequence).

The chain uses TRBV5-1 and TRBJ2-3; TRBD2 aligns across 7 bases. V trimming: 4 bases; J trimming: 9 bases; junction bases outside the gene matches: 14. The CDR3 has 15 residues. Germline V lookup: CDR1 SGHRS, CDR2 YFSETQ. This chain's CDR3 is CASSPGRMGEETQYF. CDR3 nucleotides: TGCGCCAGCAGCCCCGGGAGGATGGGGGAGGAGACGCAGTATTTT.

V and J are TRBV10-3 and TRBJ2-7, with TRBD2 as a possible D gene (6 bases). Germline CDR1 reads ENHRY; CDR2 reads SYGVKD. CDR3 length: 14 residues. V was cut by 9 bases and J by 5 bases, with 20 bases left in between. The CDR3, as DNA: TGTGCCATTCAGGATCCCCGGGCGGGAAACGAGCAGTACTTC. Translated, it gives CAIQDPRAGNEQYF.

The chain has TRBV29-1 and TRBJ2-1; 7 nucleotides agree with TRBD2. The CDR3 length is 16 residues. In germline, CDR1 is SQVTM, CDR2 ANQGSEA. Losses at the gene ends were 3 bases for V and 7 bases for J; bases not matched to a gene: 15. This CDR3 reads CSVDPTAGIIMNEQFF. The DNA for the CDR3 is TGCAGCGTTGACCCTACAGCGGGGATAATCATGAATGAGCAGTTCTTC.

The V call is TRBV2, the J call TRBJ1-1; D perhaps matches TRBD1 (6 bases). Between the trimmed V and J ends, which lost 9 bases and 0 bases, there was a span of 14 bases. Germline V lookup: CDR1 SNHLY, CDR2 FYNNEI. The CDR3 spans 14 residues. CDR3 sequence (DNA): TGTGCCAGAGTGGACAGAGTTATGAACACTGAAGCTTTCTTT. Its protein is CARVDRVMNTEAFF.

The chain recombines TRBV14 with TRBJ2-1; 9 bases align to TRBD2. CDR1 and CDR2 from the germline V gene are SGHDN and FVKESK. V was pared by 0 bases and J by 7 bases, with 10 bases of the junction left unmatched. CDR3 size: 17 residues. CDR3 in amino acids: CASSQDRPSGIRNEQFF. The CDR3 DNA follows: TGTGCCAGCAGCCAAGATCGACCTAGCGGGATACGTAATGAGCAGTTCTTC.

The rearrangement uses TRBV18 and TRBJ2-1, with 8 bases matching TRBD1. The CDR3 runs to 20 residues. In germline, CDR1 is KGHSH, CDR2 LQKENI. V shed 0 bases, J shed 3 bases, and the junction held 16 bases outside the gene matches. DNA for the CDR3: TGTGCCAGCTCACCACCGTACCCTACTCTCGGACAGGGCGGCTACAATGAGCAGTTCTTC. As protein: CASSPPYPTLGQGGYNEQFF. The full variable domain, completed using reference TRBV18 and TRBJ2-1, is NAGVMQNPRHLVRRRGQEARLRCSPMKGHSHVYWYRQLPEEGLKFMVYLQKENIIDESGMPKERFSAEFPKEGPSILRIQQVVRGDSAAYFCASSPPYPTLGQGGYNEQFFGPGTRLTVL.

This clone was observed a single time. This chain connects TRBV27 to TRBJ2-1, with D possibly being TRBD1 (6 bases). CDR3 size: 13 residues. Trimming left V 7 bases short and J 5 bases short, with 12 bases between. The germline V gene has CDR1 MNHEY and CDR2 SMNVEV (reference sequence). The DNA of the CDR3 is TGTGCCAGCACCTCCAACAGGGACAATGAGCAGTTCTTC. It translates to CASTSNRDNEQFF.

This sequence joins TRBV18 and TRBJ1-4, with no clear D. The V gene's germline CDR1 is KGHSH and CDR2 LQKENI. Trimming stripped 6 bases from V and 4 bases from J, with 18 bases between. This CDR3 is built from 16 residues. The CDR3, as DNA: TGTGCCAGCTCGTATTGGCAAGCGATGCATAATGAAAAACTGTTTTTT. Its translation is CASSYWQAMHNEKLFF. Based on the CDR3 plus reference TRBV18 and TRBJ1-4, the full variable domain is NAGVMQNPRHLVRRRGQEARLRCSPMKGHSHVYWYRQLPEEGLKFMVYLQKENIIDESGMPKERFSAEFPKEGPSILRIQQVVRGDSAAYFCASSYWQAMHNEKLFFGSGTQLSVL.

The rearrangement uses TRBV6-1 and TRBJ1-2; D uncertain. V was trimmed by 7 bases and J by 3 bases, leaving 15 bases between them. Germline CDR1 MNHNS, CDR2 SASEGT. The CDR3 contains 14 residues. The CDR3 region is CASKMEGGYYGYTF. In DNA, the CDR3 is TGTGCCAGCAAAATGGAGGGAGGGTACTATGGCTACACCTTC.

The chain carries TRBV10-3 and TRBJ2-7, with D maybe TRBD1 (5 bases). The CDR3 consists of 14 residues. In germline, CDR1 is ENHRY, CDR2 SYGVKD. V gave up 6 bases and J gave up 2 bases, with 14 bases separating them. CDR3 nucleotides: TGTGCCATCAGCGGATCACAGGTCACCTACGAGCAGTACTTC. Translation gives CAISGSQVTYEQYF.

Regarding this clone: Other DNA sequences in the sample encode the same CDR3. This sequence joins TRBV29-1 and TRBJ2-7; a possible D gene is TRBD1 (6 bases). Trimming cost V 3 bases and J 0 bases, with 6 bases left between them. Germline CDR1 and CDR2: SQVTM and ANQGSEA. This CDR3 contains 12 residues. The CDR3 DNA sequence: TGCAGCGTTGAGGACAGCTCCTACGAGCAGTACTTC. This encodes CSVEDSSYEQYF.

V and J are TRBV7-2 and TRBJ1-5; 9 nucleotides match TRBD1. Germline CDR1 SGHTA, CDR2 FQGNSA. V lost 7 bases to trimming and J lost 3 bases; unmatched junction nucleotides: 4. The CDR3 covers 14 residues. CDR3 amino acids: CASTDRGNNQPQHF. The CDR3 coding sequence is TGTGCCAGCACAGACAGGGGGAACAATCAGCCCCAGCATTTT.

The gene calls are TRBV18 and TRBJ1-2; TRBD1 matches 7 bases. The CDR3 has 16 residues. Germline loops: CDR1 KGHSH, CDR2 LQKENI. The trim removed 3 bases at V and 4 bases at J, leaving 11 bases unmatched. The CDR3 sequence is CASSPDDRALLYGYTF. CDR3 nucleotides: TGTGCCAGCTCACCTGATGACAGGGCTCTACTCTATGGCTACACCTTC. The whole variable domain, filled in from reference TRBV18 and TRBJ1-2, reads NAGVMQNPRHLVRRRGQEARLRCSPMKGHSHVYWYRQLPEEGLKFMVYLQKENIIDESGMPKERFSAEFPKEGPSILRIQQVVRGDSAAYFCASSPDDRALLYGYTFGSGTRLTVV.

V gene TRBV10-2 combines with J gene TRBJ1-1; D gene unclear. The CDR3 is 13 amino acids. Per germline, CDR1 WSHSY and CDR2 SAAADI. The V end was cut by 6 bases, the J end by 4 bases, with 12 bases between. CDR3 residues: CASRGSVGTEAFF. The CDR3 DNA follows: TGCGCCAGCAGGGGCTCGGTTGGCACTGAAGCTTTCTTT.

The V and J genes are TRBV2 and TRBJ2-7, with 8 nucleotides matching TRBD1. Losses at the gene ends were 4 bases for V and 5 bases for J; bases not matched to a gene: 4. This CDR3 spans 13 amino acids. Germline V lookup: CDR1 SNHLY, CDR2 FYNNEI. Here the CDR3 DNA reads TGTGCCAGCAGTGGACAGGGGTGGGACGAGCAGTACTTC. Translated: CASSGQGWDEQYF. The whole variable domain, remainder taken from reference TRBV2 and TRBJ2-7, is EPEVTQTPSHQVTQMGQEVILRCVPISNHLYFYWYRQILGQKVEFLVSFYNNEISEKSEIFDDQFSVERPDGSNFTLKIRSTKLEDSAMYFCASSGQGWDEQYFGPGTRLTVT.

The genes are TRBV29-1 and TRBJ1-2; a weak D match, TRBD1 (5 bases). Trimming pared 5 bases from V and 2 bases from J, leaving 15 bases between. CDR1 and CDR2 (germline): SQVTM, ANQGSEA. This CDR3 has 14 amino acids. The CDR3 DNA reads TGCAGCGTTCCTGCGGGGCTTGGGAACTATGGCTACACCTTC. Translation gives CSVPAGLGNYGYTF.

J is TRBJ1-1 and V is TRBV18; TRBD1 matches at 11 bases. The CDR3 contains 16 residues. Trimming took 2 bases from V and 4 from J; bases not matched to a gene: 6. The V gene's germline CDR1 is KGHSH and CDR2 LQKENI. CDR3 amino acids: CASSPGQGARITEAFF. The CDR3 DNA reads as TGTGCCAGCTCACCAGGACAGGGGGCGCGGATCACTGAAGCTTTCTTT. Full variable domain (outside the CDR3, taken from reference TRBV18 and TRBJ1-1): NAGVMQNPRHLVRRRGQEARLRCSPMKGHSHVYWYRQLPEEGLKFMVYLQKENIIDESGMPKERFSAEFPKEGPSILRIQQVVRGDSAAYFCASSPGQGARITEAFFGQGTRLTVV.

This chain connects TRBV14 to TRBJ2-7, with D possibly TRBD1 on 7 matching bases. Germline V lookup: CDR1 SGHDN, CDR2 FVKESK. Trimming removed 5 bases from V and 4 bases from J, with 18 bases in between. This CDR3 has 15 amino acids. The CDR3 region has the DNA TGTGCCAGCAGCATATCGACAGGGACTCGGTACGAGCAGTACTTC. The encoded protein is CASSISTGTRYEQYF. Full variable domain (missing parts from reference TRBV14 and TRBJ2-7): EAGVTQFPSHSVIEKGQTVTLRCDPISGHDNLYWYRRVMGKEIKFLLHFVKESKQDESGMPNNRFLAERTGGTYSTLKVQPAELEDSGVYFCASSISTGTRYEQYFGPGTRLTVT.

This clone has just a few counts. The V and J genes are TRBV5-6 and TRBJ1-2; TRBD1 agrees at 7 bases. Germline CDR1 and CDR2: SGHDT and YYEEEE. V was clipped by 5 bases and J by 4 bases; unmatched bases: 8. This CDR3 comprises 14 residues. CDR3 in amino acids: CASSGQAGFYGYTF. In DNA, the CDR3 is TGTGCCAGCAGTGGACAGGCGGGTTTCTATGGCTACACCTTC.

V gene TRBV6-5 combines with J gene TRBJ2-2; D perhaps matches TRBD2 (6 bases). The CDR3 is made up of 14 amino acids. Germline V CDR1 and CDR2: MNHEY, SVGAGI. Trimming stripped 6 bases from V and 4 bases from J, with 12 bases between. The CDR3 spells CASRRDPFTGELFF. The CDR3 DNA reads TGTGCCAGCAGGCGGGACCCATTCACCGGGGAGCTGTTTTTT.

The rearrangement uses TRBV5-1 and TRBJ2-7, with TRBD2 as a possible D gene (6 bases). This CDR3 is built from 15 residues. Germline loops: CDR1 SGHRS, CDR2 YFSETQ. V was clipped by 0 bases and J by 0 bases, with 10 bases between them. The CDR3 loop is CASSLVGSTSYEQYF. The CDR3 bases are TGCGCCAGCAGCTTGGTCGGGAGTACCTCCTACGAGCAGTACTTC.

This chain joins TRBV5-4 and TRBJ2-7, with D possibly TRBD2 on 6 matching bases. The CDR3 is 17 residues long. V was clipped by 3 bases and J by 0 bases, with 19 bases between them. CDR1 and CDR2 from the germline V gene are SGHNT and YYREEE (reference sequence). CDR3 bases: TGTGCCAGCAGCTCCCCCTCCTCTAGCGCCAACTCCTACGAGCAGTACTTC. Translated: CASSSPSSSANSYEQYF.

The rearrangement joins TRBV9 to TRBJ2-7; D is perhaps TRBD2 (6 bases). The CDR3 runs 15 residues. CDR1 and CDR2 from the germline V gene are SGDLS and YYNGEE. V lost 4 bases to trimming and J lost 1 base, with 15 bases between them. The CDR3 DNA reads TGTGCCAGCAGCCCGGAGGGCTCCTGGTCCTACGAGCAGTACTTC. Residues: CASSPEGSWSYEQYF.

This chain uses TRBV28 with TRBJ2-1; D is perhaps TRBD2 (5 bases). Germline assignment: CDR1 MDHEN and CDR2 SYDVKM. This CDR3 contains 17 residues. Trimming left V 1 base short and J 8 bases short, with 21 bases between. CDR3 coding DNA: TGTGCCAGCAGTTTATATGTCGGGTCGGGGTTAGAGGATGAGCAGTTCTTC. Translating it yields CASSLYVGSGLEDEQFF.

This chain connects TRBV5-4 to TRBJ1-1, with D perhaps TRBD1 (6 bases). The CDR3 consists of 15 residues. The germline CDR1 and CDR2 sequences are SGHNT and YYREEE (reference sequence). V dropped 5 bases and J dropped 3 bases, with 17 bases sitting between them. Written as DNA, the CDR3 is TGTGCCAGCAGGTACCGGGACATCGGGGACACTGAAGCTTTCTTT. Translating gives CASRYRDIGDTEAFF.

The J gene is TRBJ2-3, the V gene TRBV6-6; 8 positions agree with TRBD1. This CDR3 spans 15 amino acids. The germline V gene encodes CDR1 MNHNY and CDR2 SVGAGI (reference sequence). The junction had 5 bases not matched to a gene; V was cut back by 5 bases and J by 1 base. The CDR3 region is CASSGQGSGTDTQYF. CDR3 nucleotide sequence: TGTGCCAGCAGTGGACAGGGTTCGGGCACAGATACGCAGTATTTT.

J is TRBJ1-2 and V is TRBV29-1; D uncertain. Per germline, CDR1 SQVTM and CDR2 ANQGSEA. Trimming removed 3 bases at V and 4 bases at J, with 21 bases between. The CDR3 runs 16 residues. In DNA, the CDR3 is TGCAGCGTTGACAACAAAGTGGGAGGGTCCATCTATGGCTACACCTTC. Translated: CSVDNKVGGSIYGYTF.